Presented here are 8 T cell receptor beta chains from one specimen sequenced in a study of beta chain features in type 1 diabetes (dated by TCRdb to about 2018). Overall study results and their limits: Type 1 diabetes patients showed a moderate but significant shortening of TCRB CDR3 length in all four CD4+ subsets.

The antigens of these receptors remain unknown. Library preparation employed the immunoSEQ multiplex PCR assay. The entire isolated RNA was reverse transcribed using the High Capacity cDNA Reverse Transcription Kit, and thus expressed TCRB transcripts were sequenced. TCRdb provides this immuneACCESS table in a form limited to in-frame rearrangements. Some clones are lacking; in checked studies, under half of them reflect an unresolved V gene, and why the rest are absent is not known. The sample table records hundreds of thousands of clones; around an eighth of these occur just once. The top ten clones comprise 0.022% of the sample. Sequencing was performed on naive CD4+ T cells from blood. The sample's cell subset or site label is to be understood as: true naive CD4+ T cells. Receptors originate from a man aged 18 to 29 with type 1 diabetes.

The chain combines TRBV7-8 with TRBJ2-3; D is possibly TRBD1 (5 bases). Germline V CDR1 and CDR2: SGHVS, FQNEAQ. V was cut by 4 bases and J by 1 base, with 15 bases left in between. This CDR3 spans 16 amino acids. The CDR3 loop reads CASSSRPIGGTDTQYF. The CDR3 bases are TGTGCCAGCAGCTCCAGACCCATAGGGGGCACAGATACGCAGTATTTT.

The chain carries TRBV10-1 and TRBJ2-3, with a tentative D call TRBD2 (5 bases). The V end lost 6 bases, the J end lost 4 bases, and 8 bases lay between the germline ends. Looked up from germline, CDR1 is WNHNN and CDR2 is SYGVQD (reference sequence). The CDR3 is 12 residues long. The CDR3 here is CASSPRADTQYF. For the CDR3, the DNA is TGCGCCAGCAGCCCGCGGGCAGATACGCAGTATTTT.

The V call is TRBV5-6, the J call TRBJ2-7, with D hard to call. Germline V CDR1 and CDR2: SGHDT, YYEEEE. This CDR3 region has 13 residues. The V and J ends lost 0 bases and 5 bases respectively, with 9 bases between them. The DNA of the CDR3 is TGTGCCAGCAGCTTGGAGTTACAGAACGAGCAGTACTTC. The encoded protein is CASSLELQNEQYF.

The V and J genes are TRBV9 and TRBJ1-4; 8 positions agree with TRBD1. Losses at the gene ends were 4 bases for V and 6 bases for J; bases not matched to a gene: 5. CDR3 length: 14 amino acids. Germline values: CDR1 SGDLS, CDR2 YYNGEE. The CDR3 DNA is TGTGCCAGCAGCCCCCGGACAGGGTATGAAAAACTGTTTTTT. Its translation is CASSPRTGYEKLFF. Full variable domain (rest looked up from reference TRBV9 and TRBJ1-4): DSGVTQTPKHLITATGQRVTLRCSPRSGDLSVYWYQQSLDQGLQFLIQYYNGEERAKGNILERFSAQQFPDLHSELNLSSLELGDSALYFCASSPRTGYEKLFFGSGTQLSVL.

This chain connects TRBV5-1 to TRBJ2-7; 8 bases are shared with TRBD1. The J segment lost 5 bases and the V segment lost 4 bases, leaving 17 bases of the junction unmatched. Per germline, CDR1 SGHRS and CDR2 YFSETQ. The CDR3 is made up of 17 amino acids. The CDR3 is CASSTGQGFRGWNEQYF. The CDR3 DNA reads TGCGCCAGCAGCACCGGACAGGGATTTAGAGGTTGGAACGAGCAGTACTTC.

This clone was observed a handful of times. The chain combines TRBV28 with TRBJ1-6, with a tentative D call TRBD1 (6 bases). There are 15 residues in the CDR3. V gave up 6 bases and J gave up 4 bases, with 13 bases separating them. CDR1 is MDHEN and CDR2 is SYDVKM in the germline V gene. The CDR3 is CASSPKGGYNSPLHF. The CDR3 region has the DNA TGTGCCAGCAGCCCGAAGGGGGGGTATAATTCACCCCTCCACTTT.

The J gene is TRBJ2-5, the V gene TRBV15, with D unclear. This CDR3 is built from 15 residues. V lost 0 bases and J 3 bases, leaving 11 bases between the germline ends. Germline lookup yields CDR1 LNHNV and CDR2 YYDKDF (reference sequence). The CDR3 spells CATSRDLGGEETQYF. CDR3 sequence (DNA): TGTGCCACCAGCAGAGATCTCGGCGGCGAAGAGACCCAGTACTTC.

In DNA form, the CDR3 reads TGTGCCAGCAGCTTACGGTCCGGTTTCAACACCGGGGAGCTGTTTTTT. Protein product: CASSLRSGFNTGELFF. The chain links TRBV7-8 to TRBJ2-2; D uncertain. The germline CDR1 and CDR2 sequences are SGHVS and FQNEAQ. The CDR3 loop spans 16 amino acids. Trimming left V 2 bases short and J 2 bases short, with 12 bases between.